This is a list of T cell receptor beta chains from one sample in a study of T cell clusters in autoimmune cytopenias. TCRdb reprocessed the multiplex PCR reads, keeping one entry per CDR3 protein, no DNA. In all, the sample yields about 8,400 distinct CDR3 sequences. Sequencing input: peripheral blood. These TCRs come from a human donor with an autoimmune cytopenia or autoimmune hepatitis (not recorded which). CDR3s include the opening cysteine and the closing phenylalanine or tryptophan. The order of the fields is clone size, J gene, V gene, CDR3 protein. The listing skips clone size in some rows; elsewhere it reads once, few, many or a size class.

abundance: NA
j_gene: TRBJ2-1
v_gene: TRBV5-6
CDR3aa: CASSLQVWNEQFF

abundance: medium-sized
j_gene: TRBJ1-3
v_gene: TRBV10-3
CDR3aa: CAIGGQGSEGTIYF

abundance: NA
j_gene: TRBJ2-2
v_gene: TRBV28
CDR3aa: CASSLHVLGTANTGELFF

abundance: NA
j_gene: TRBJ2-5
v_gene: TRBV7-9
CDR3aa: CASSLADGALWGETQYF

abundance: NA
j_gene: TRBJ1-3
v_gene: TRBV12-3/TRBV12-4
CDR3aa: CASPTGTTGNTIYF

abundance: NA
j_gene: TRBJ2-1
v_gene: TRBV5-4
CDR3aa: CASSLRNEQFF

abundance: medium-sized
j_gene: TRBJ1-1
v_gene: TRBV19
CDR3aa: CASSIGQGGGAFF

abundance: medium-sized
j_gene: TRBJ1-1
v_gene: TRBV27
CDR3aa: CASSPLPNTEAFF

abundance: medium-sized
j_gene: TRBJ1-5
v_gene: TRBV20-1
CDR3aa: CSARHDSMSHQHF

abundance: NA
j_gene: TRBJ1-5
v_gene: TRBV18
CDR3aa: CASSGAINQPQHF

abundance: NA
j_gene: TRBJ2-1
v_gene: TRBV4-2
CDR3aa: CASSQALLAVEQFF

abundance: medium-sized
j_gene: TRBJ2-7
v_gene: TRBV29-1
CDR3aa: CSVLQGGTYEQYF

abundance: medium-sized
j_gene: TRBJ1-5
v_gene: TRBV28
CDR3aa: CASSPSGGDGYSNQPQHF

abundance: medium-sized
j_gene: TRBJ2-7
v_gene: TRBV20-1
CDR3aa: CSASGQRRYEQYF

abundance: medium-sized
j_gene: TRBJ1-6
v_gene: TRBV6-2/TRBV6-3
CDR3aa: CASSLLWDRVSYNSPLHF

abundance: medium-sized
j_gene: TRBJ2-6
v_gene: TRBV6-2/TRBV6-3
CDR3aa: CASGQGWANVLTF

abundance: NA
j_gene: TRBJ2-2
v_gene: TRBV4-1
CDR3aa: CASSQKYGTLNTGELFF

abundance: NA
j_gene: TRBJ1-5
v_gene: TRBV11-2
CDR3aa: CASSGGGIQPQHF

abundance: NA
j_gene: TRBJ2-5
v_gene: TRBV2
CDR3aa: CASSRGLAGGRGGETQYF

abundance: NA
j_gene: TRBJ2-3
v_gene: TRBV5-4
CDR3aa: CASSLRLHRGTDTQYF

abundance: medium-sized
j_gene: TRBJ2-1
v_gene: TRBV29-1
CDR3aa: CSVGGGGTPHEQFF

abundance: medium-sized
j_gene: TRBJ2-7
v_gene: TRBV5-5
CDR3aa: CASSLQGAYPYEQYF

abundance: NA
j_gene: TRBJ2-7
v_gene: TRBV4-3
CDR3aa: CASSQGPRGSYEQYF

abundance: medium-sized
j_gene: TRBJ2-7
v_gene: TRBV5-1
CDR3aa: CASSLRLAGVGEQYF

abundance: NA
j_gene: TRBJ2-1
v_gene: TRBV20-1
CDR3aa: CSARGTSGRLVNEQFF

abundance: medium-sized
j_gene: TRBJ1-1
v_gene: TRBV11-1
CDR3aa: CASIGGSAEAFF

abundance: NA
j_gene: TRBJ2-1
v_gene: TRBV5-4
CDR3aa: CASSLGASSDNEQFF

abundance: medium-sized
j_gene: TRBJ2-7
v_gene: TRBV11-2
CDR3aa: CASSLDSRSYEQYF

abundance: NA
j_gene: TRBJ2-3
v_gene: TRBV7-2
CDR3aa: CASSYGTWGGVTDTQYF

abundance: NA
j_gene: TRBJ2-2
v_gene: TRBV5-1
CDR3aa: CASSLIGGTGELFF

abundance: NA
j_gene: TRBJ2-7
v_gene: TRBV13
CDR3aa: CASSLGRTSGVYEQYF

abundance: medium-sized
j_gene: TRBJ1-2
v_gene: TRBV6-1
CDR3aa: CASNVGVLYGYTF

abundance: NA
j_gene: TRBJ2-7
v_gene: TRBV6-4
CDR3aa: CAPVWDSSPPEQYF

abundance: NA
j_gene: TRBJ2-1
v_gene: TRBV5-1
CDR3aa: CASSLLITGYNEQFF

abundance: medium-sized
j_gene: TRBJ1-1
v_gene: TRBV7-2
CDR3aa: CASSSQENTEAFF

abundance: medium-sized
j_gene: TRBJ1-5
v_gene: TRBV19
CDR3aa: CASSISTSGTANQPQHF

abundance: medium-sized
j_gene: TRBJ2-1
v_gene: TRBV7-2
CDR3aa: CASSLMDGKYNEQFF

abundance: NA
j_gene: TRBJ2-3
v_gene: TRBV4-3
CDR3aa: CASSQDQGPTDTQYF

abundance: NA
j_gene: TRBJ2-1
v_gene: TRBV20-1
CDR3aa: CSAPSSYNEQFF

abundance: NA
j_gene: TRBJ2-1
v_gene: TRBV28
CDR3aa: CASSQTGGKAVGEQFF

abundance: medium-sized
j_gene: TRBJ1-1
v_gene: TRBV19
CDR3aa: CAIQGQKNTEAFF

abundance: medium-sized
j_gene: TRBJ2-3
v_gene: TRBV29-1
CDR3aa: CSVDPSSGDTQYF

abundance: medium-sized
j_gene: TRBJ2-1
v_gene: TRBV7-2
CDR3aa: CASSWDSGSYNEQFF

abundance: NA
j_gene: TRBJ2-3
v_gene: TRBV28
CDR3aa: CASSPPQGSDTQYF

abundance: NA
j_gene: TRBJ1-1
v_gene: TRBV28
CDR3aa: CASSHTGFNTEAFF

abundance: medium-sized
j_gene: TRBJ2-5
v_gene: TRBV19
CDR3aa: CASSMLGGETQYF

abundance: NA
j_gene: TRBJ2-3
v_gene: TRBV5-1
CDR3aa: CASSGGQKTDTQYF

abundance: NA
j_gene: TRBJ2-5
v_gene: TRBV5-4
CDR3aa: CASSLQGQGETQYF

abundance: NA
j_gene: TRBJ2-7
v_gene: TRBV30
CDR3aa: CAGGGGVAGAYEQYF

abundance: NA
j_gene: TRBJ2-1
v_gene: TRBV4-3
CDR3aa: CASSRLGQTDNEQFF

abundance: NA
j_gene: TRBJ1-3
v_gene: TRBV2
CDR3aa: CASSAGVGNTIYF

abundance: NA
j_gene: TRBJ2-3
v_gene: TRBV7-3
CDR3aa: CASSAGGGWSTDTQYF

abundance: medium-sized
j_gene: TRBJ1-5
v_gene: TRBV6-2/TRBV6-3
CDR3aa: CASRGDSNQPQHF

abundance: medium-sized
j_gene: TRBJ2-6
v_gene: TRBV7-2
CDR3aa: CASSSRDRTRWSSGANVLTF

abundance: NA
j_gene: TRBJ2-1
v_gene: TRBV4-2
CDR3aa: CASSQVRNGGRNEQFF